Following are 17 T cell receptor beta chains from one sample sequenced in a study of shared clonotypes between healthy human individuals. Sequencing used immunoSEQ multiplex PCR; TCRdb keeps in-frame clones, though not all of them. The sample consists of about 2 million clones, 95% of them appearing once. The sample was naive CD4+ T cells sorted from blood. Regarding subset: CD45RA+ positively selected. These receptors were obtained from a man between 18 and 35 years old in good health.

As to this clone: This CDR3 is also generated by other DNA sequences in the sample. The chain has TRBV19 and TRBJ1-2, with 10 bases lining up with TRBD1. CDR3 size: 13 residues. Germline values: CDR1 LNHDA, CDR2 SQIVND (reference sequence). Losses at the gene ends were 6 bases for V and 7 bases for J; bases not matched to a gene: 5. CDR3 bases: TGTGCCAGTAGCCCTGGACAGGGGGGTGGCTACACCTTC. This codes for CASSPGQGGGYTF.

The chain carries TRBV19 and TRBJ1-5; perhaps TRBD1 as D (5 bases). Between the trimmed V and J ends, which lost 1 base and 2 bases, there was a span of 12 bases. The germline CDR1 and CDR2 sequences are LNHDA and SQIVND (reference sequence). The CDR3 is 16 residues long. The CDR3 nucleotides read TGTGCCAGTAGTATAGGAGCAGGGTCGGGCAATCAGCCCCAGCATTTT. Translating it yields CASSIGAGSGNQPQHF.

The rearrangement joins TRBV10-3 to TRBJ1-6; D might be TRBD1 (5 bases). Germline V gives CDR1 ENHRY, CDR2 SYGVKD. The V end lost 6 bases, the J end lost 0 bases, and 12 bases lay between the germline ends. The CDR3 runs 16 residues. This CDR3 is CAISNDRSSYNSPLHF. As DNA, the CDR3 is TGTGCCATCAGCAATGACAGAAGCTCCTATAATTCACCCCTCCACTTT.

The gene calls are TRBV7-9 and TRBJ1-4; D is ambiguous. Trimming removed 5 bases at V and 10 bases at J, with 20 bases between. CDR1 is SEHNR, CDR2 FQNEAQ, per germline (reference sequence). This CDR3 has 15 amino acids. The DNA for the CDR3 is TGTGCCAGCAGCCGGACGGGAAACTTAGGTGGAAAACTGTTTTTT. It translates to CASSRTGNLGGKLFF.

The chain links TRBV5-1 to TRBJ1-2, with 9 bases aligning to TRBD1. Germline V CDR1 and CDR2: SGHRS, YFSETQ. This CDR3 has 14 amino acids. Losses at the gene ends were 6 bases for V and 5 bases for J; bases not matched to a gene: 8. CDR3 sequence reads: CASKPRDREYGYTF. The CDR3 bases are TGCGCCAGCAAACCGAGGGACAGGGAGTATGGCTACACCTTC.

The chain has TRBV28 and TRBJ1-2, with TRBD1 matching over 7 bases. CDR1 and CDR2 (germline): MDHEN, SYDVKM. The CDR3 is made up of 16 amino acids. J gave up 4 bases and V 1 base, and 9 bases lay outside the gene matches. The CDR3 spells CASSLYAGGSSYGYTF. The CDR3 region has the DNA TGTGCCAGCAGTTTATATGCAGGGGGAAGCTCCTATGGCTACACCTTC.

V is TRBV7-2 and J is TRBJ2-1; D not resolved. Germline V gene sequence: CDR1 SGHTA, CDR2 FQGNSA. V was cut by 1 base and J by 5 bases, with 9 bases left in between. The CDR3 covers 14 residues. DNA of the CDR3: TGTGCCAGCAGCTTAGTTCCGCTAAACAATGAGCAGTTCTTC. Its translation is CASSLVPLNNEQFF.

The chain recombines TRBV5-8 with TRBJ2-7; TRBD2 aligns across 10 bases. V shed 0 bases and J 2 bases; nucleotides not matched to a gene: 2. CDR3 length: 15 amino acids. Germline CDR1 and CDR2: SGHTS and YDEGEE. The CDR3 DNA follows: TGTGCCAGCAGCTTGGAACTAGCGGGGACCTACGAGCAGTACTTC. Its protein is CASSLELAGTYEQYF.

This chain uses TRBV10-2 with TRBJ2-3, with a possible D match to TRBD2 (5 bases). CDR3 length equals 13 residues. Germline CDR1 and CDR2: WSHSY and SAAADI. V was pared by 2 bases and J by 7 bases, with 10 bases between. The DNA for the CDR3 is TGCGCCAGCAGTGAGGCTAGCTTAAATACGCAGTATTTT. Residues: CASSEASLNTQYF.

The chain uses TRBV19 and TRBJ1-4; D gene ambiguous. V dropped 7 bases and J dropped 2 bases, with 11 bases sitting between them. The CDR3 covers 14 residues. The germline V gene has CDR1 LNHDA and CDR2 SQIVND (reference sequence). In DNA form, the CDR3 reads TGTGCCAGTACCGACCCTGCGACTAATGAAAAACTGTTTTTT. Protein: CASTDPATNEKLFF.

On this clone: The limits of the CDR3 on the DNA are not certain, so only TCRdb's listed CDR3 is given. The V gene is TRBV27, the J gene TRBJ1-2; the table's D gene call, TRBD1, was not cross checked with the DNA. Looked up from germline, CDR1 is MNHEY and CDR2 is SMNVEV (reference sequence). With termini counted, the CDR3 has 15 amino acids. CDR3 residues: CASSSSGQGAVGYTF.

This chain's CDR3 is CASSILTDVTEAFF. DNA of the CDR3: TGTGCCAGTAGTATTCTGACAGACGTCACTGAAGCTTTCTTT. The chain uses TRBV19 and TRBJ1-1, with D possibly matching TRBD1 (5 bases). The CDR3 length is 14 residues. Trimming stripped 3 bases from V and 4 bases from J, with 12 bases between. Per germline, CDR1 LNHDA and CDR2 SQIVND (reference sequence).

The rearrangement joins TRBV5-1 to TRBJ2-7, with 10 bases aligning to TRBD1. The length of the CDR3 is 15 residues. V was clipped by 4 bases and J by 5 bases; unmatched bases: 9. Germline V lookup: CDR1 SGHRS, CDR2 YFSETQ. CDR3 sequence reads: CASSAVSGQGNEQYF. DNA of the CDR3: TGCGCCAGCAGCGCCGTCTCGGGACAGGGGAACGAGCAGTACTTC.

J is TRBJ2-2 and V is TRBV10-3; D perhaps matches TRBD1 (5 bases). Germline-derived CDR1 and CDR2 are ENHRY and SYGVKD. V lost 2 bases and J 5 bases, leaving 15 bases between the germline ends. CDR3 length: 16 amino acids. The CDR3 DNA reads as TGTGCCATCAGTGAGGCGCAGGGCAGGGTAACCGGGGAGCTGTTTTTT. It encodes CAISEAQGRVTGELFF.

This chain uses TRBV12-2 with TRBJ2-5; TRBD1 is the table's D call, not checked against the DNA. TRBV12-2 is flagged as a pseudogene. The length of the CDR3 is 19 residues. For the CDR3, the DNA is TGTGCAAGTCGCTTAACGGGACAGGGGGCAGTCTTCACGAAACCGACCCAGTACTTC. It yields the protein CASRLTGQGAVFTKPTQYF.

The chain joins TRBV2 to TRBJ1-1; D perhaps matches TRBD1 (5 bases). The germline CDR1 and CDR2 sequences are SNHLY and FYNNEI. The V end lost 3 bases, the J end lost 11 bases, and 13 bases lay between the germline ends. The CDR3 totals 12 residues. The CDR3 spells CASSEQGSRAFF. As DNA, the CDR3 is TGTGCCAGCAGTGAGCAGGGCTCACGGGCTTTCTTT.

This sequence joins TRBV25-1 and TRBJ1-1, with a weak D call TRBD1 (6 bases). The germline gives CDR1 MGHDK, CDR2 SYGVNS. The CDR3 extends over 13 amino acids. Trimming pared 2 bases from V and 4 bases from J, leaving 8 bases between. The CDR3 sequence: CASSEQGLTEAFF. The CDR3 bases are TGTGCCAGCAGTGAACAGGGGCTCACTGAAGCTTTCTTT.